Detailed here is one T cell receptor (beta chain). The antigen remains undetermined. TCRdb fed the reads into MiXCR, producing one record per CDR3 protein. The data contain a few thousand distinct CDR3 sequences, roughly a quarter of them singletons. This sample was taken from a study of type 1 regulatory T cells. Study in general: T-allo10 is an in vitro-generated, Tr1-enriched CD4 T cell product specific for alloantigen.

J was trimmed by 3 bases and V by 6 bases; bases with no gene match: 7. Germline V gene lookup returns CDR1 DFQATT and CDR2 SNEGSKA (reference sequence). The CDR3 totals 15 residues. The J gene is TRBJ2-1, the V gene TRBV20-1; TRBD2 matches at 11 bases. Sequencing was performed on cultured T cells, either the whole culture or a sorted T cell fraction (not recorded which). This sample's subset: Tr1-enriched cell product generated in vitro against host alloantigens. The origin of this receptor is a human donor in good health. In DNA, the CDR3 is TGCAGTGCGCCTCTAGCGGGAGGCCACTACAATGAGCAGTTCTTC. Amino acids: CSAPLAGGHYNEQFF.